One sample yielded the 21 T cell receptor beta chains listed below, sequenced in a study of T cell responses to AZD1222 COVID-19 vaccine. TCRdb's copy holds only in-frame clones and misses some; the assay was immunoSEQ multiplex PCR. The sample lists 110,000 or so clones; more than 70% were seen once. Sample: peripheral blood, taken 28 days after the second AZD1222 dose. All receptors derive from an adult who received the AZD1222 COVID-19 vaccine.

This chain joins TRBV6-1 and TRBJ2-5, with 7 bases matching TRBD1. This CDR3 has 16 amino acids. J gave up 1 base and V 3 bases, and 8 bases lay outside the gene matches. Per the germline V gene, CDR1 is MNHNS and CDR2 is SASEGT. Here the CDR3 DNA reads TGTGCCAGCAGTGATTCCGGGACAGTAATCCAAGAGACCCAGTACTTC. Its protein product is CASSDSGTVIQETQYF.

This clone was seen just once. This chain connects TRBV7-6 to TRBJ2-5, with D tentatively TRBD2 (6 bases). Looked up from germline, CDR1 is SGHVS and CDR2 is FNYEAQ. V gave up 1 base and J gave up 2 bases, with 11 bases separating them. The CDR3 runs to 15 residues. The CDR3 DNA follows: TGTGCCAGCAGCTTAGATGGCGGGGAACAAGAGACCCAGTACTTC. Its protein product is CASSLDGGEQETQYF.

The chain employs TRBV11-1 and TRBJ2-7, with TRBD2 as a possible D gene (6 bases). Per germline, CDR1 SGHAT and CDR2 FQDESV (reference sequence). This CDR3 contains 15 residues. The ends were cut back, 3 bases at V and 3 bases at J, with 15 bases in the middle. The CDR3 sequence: CASSLGRGPFYEQYF. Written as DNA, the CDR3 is TGTGCCAGCAGCTTGGGGCGGGGCCCCTTCTACGAGCAGTACTTC. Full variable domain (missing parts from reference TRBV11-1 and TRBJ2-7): EAEVAQSPRYKITEKSQAVAFWCDPISGHATLYWYRQILGQGPELLVQFQDESVVDDSQLPKDRFSAERLKGVDSTLKIQPAELGDSAMYLCASSLGRGPFYEQYFGPGTRLTVT.

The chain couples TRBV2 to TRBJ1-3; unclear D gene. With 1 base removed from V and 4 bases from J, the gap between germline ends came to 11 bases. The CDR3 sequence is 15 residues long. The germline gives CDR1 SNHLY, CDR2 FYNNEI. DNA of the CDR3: TGTGCCAGCAGTGAAGGGATGGGGTCAGGAAACACCATATATTTT. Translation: CASSEGMGSGNTIYF.

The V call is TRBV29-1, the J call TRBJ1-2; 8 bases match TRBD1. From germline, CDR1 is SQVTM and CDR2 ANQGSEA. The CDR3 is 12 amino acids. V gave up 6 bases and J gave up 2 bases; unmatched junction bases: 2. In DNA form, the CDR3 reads TGCAGCGTGGACAGGGTCAACTATGGCTACACCTTC. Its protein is CSVDRVNYGYTF.

The DNA of the CDR3 is TGTGCCATCAGCGCCCAAGGGACAGAGAACTATGGCTACACCTTC. It encodes CAISAQGTENYGYTF. V is TRBV10-3 and J is TRBJ1-2, with TRBD1 identical over 7 bases. From germline, CDR1 is ENHRY and CDR2 SYGVKD. The CDR3 consists of 15 residues. The J segment lost 2 bases and the V segment lost 6 bases, leaving 9 bases of the junction unmatched.

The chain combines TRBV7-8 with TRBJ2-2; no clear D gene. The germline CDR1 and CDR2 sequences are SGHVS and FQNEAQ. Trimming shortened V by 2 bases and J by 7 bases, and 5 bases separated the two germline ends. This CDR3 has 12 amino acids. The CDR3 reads CASSLSIGELFF. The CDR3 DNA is TGTGCCAGCAGCTTAAGTATCGGGGAGCTGTTTTTT.

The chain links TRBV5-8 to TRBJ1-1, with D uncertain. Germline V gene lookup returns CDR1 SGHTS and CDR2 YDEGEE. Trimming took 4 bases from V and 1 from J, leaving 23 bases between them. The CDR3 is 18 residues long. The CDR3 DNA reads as TGTGCCAGCAGCCCACTGTATTCACGGGTCTTTCGGAACACTGAAGCTTTCTTT. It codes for CASSPLYSRVFRNTEAFF.

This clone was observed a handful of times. The CDR3 sequence: CASSLARVNYGYTF. The DNA for the CDR3 is TGTGCCAGCAGCTTAGCTAGGGTGAACTATGGCTACACCTTC. The chain recombines TRBV7-2 with TRBJ1-2; D unresolved. V was cut by 0 bases and J by 2 bases, with 7 bases left in between. Germline loops: CDR1 SGHTA, CDR2 FQGNSA. This CDR3 spans 14 amino acids.

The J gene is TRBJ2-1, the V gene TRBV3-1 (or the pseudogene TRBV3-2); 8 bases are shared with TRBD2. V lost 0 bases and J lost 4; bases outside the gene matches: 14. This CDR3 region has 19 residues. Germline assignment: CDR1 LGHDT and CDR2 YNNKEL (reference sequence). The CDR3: CASSQEDFQRELWYNEQFF. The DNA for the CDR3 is TGTGCCAGCAGCCAAGAAGATTTCCAGCGGGAGCTATGGTACAATGAGCAGTTCTTC.

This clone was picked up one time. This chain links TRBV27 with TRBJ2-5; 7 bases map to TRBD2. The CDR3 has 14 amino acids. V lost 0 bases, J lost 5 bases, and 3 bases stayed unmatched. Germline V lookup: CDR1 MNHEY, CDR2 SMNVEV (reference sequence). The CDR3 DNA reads TGTGCCAGCAGTTTATCGGGAGGGGAGGAGACCCAGTACTTC. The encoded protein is CASSLSGGEETQYF.

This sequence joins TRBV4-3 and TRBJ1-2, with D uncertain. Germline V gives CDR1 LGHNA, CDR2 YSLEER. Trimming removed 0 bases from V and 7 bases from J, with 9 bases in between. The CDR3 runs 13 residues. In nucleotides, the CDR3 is TGCGCCAGCAGCCAAGATAGTACAACTGGCTACACCTTC. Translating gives CASSQDSTTGYTF.

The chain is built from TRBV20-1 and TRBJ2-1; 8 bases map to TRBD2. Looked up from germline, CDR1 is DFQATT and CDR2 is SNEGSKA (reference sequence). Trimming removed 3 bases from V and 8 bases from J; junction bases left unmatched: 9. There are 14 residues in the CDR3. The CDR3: CSASFGGGLDEQFF. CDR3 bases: TGCAGTGCTAGTTTCGGCGGGGGGCTTGATGAGCAGTTCTTC.

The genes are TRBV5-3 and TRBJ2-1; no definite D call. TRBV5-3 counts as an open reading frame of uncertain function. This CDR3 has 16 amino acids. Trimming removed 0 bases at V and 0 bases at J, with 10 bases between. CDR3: CARSLGSRSSYNEQFF. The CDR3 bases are TGTGCCAGAAGCTTGGGATCCCGCAGCTCCTACAATGAGCAGTTCTTC.

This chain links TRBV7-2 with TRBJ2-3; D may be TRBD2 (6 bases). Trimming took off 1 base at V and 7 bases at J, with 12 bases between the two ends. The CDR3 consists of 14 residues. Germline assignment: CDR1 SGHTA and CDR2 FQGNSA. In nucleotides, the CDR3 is TGTGCCAGCAGCTTAGGGGTTAGCGGTAATACGCAGTATTTT. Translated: CASSLGVSGNTQYF.

The CDR3 sequence: CASSLVREGRNSGNTIYF. The CDR3 nucleotides are TGTGCCAGCAGCTTAGTTCGGGAAGGACGGAACTCTGGAAACACCATATATTTT. V is TRBV7-8 and J is TRBJ1-3; no clear D gene. The CDR3 loop spans 18 amino acids. Germline-derived CDR1 and CDR2 are SGHVS and FQNEAQ. Trimming left V 1 base short and J 0 bases short, with 16 bases between.

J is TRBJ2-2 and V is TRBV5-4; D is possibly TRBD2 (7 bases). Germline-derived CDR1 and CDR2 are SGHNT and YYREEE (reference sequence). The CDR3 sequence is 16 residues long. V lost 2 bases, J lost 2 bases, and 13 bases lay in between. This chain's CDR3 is CASSFGGGANTGELFF. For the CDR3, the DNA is TGTGCCAGCAGCTTTGGGGGGGGCGCAAACACCGGGGAGCTGTTTTTT.

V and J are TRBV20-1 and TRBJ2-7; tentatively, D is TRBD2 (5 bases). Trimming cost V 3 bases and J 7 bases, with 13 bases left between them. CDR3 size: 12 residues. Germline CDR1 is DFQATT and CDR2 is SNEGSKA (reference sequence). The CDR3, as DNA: TGCAGTGCTAGTTACGGGGTGGGGGAGCAGTACTTC. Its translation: CSASYGVGEQYF.

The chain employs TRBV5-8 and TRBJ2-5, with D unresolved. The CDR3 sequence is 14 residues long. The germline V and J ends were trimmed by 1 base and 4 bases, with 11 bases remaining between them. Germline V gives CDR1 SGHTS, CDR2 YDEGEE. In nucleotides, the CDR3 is TGTGCCAGCAGCTTGATCAGTCTGGGAGAGACCCAGTACTTC. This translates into CASSLISLGETQYF.

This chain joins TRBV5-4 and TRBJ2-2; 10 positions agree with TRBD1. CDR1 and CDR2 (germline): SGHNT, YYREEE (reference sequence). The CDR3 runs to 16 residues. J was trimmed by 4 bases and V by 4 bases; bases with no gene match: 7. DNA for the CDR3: TGTGCCAGCAGCCCAGACAGGGGGCGCGTCACCGGGGAGCTGTTTTTT. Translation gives CASSPDRGRVTGELFF.

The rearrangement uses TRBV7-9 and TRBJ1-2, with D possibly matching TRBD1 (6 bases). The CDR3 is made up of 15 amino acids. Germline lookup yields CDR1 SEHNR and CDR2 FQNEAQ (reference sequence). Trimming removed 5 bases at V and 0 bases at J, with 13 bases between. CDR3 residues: CASSLTGPANYGYTF. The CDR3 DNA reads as TGTGCCAGCAGCCTAACAGGGCCAGCTAACTATGGCTACACCTTC.